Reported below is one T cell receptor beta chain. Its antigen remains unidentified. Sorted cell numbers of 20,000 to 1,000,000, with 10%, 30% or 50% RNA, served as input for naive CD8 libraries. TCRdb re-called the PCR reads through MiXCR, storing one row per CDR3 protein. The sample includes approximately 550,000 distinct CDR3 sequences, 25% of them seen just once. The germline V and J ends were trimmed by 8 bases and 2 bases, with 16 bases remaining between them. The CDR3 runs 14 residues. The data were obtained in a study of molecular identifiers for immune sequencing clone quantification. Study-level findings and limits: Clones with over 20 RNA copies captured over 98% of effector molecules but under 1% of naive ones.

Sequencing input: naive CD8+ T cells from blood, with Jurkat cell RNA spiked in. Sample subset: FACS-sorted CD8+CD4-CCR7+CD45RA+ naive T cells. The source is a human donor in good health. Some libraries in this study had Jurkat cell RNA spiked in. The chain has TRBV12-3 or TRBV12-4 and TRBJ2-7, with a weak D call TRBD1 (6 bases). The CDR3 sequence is CASPSGGPAYEQYF. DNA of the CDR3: TGTGCCAGCCCCTCTGGGGGCCCCGCCTACGAGCAGTACTTC.